The TCR beta chain under discussion was sequenced for a study of blood T cell repertoires in COVID-19. The cohort comprised adults aged about 18 to 100 years residing in under 25 US areas. Cohort 3 donors were reported recovered after two negative PCRs, clearance, or symptom resolution. In the source study's methods: Reference gene primer amplification gave nucleated cell count estimates. Repertoires were generated with immunoSEQ multiplex PCR, while TCRdb's copy carries only in-frame clones and drops some. Clone size and the V and J calls come from that table; the DNA yielded D and trimming. The table lists 250,000 to 400,000 clones, 90% of them singletons, with 2.6% in the top ten. The sample taken for sequencing was PBMCs or T cells enriched from blood (not recorded which). This TCR was recovered from a man between 60 and 75 years old who had recovered from COVID-19.

The CDR3 spells CASSLTAGPPEKLFF. For the CDR3, the DNA is TGTGCCAGCAGCTTGACGGCAGGGCCCCCTGAAAAACTGTTTTTT. The rearrangement joins TRBV5-4 to TRBJ1-4; D possibly corresponds to TRBD1 (5 bases). Germline CDR1 reads SGHNT; CDR2 reads YYREEE (reference sequence). V shed 1 base and J shed 7 bases, with 14 bases lying between them. The CDR3 spans 15 residues.